These 3 T cell receptor beta chains were all obtained from the same sample, sequenced in a study of T cells in Graves' hyperthyroidism and ophthalmopathy. Amplified TCR beta CDR3 regions came from RNA transcripts. RT-PCR in the first round (using the HTBI primer set) targeted the TCR CDR3. TCRdb recomputed calls from the multiplex PCR reads with MiXCR, one row per CDR3 protein. The sample records about 290,000 distinct CDR3 sequences, roughly 20% being singletons. The sequencing input was blood. All receptors come from a man in his fifties or sixties with Graves' ophthalmopathy.

To note about this clonotype: Possible read error: a much larger clone is one base away. This chain joins TRBV5-1 and TRBJ2-5, with D uncertain. In germline, CDR1 is SGHRS, CDR2 YFSETQ. The CDR3 runs to 15 residues. The CDR3 here is CASSLGAVFGEIQYF. The CDR3 nucleotides read TGCGCCAGCAGCTTGGGGGCCGTCTTCGGAGAGATCCAGTACTTC.

This clonotype has more than one count but fewer than ten. This chain connects TRBV3-1 to TRBJ1-5, with a possible D match to TRBD1 (5 bases). Trimming pared 3 bases from V and 0 bases from J, leaving 6 bases between. This CDR3 contains 14 residues. Germline values: CDR1 LGHDT, CDR2 YNNKEL (reference sequence). DNA of the CDR3: TGTGCCAGCAGCCAGAGGGGTAGCAATCAGCCCCAGCATTTT. Its protein is CASSQRGSNQPQHF.

This clonotype was picked up many times. The chain has TRBV5-8 and TRBJ1-3; tentatively, D is TRBD1 (5 bases). Germline V gene sequence: CDR1 SGHTS, CDR2 YDEGEE. The CDR3 has 16 amino acids. Deletions cut 6 bases from V and 2 bases from J, with 18 bases between. The CDR3 is CASTTGTPGPGNTIYF. CDR3 bases: TGTGCCAGCACCACCGGGACCCCAGGTCCTGGAAACACCATATATTTT.